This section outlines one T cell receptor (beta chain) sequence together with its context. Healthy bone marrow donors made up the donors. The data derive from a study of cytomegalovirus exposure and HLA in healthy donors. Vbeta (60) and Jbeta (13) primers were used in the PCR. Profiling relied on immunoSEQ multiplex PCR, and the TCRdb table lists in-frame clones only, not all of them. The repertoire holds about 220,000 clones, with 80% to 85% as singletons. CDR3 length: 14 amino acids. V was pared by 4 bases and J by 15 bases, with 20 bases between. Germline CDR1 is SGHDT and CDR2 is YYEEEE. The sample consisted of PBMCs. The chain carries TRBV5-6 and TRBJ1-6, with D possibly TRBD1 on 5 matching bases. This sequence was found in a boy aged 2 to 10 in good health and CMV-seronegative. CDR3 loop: CASSRGTPPPRLHF. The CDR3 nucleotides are TGTGCCAGCAGCCGCGGGACCCCTCCTCCTCGCCTCCACTTT.